This T cell receptor (beta chain) was captured by sequencing in a study of T-cell memory formation after mild COVID-19. Study findings and constraints: The authors did not confirm SARS-CoV-2 specificity of second-wave clones peaking day 37. Clones that contracted from day 15 to 85 had balanced CD4/CD8; later expanders were CD4+ biased. Detection of some responders pre-infection suggested pre-existing cross-reactive memory T cells participated.

The authors produced TCR alpha and TCR beta cDNA libraries with sample barcodes and UMIs by 5'RACE using constant-segment primers. TCRdb passed the 5' RACE reads through MiXCR, listing each CDR3 protein once. There are under 300,000 distinct CDR3 sequences in the sample; 15% to 20% occur only once, and 23% lies in the top ten. Trimming took 5 bases from V and 6 from J; bases not matched to a gene: 2. The CDR3 extends over 13 amino acids. Germline values: CDR1 SGHTA, CDR2 FQGNSA. A note on this clonotype: Its antigen is as yet unknown.

The V call is TRBV7-2, the J call TRBJ2-4; TRBD1 aligns across 9 bases. The source material was PBMCs or a T cell subset sorted from them (not recorded which). This TCR was recovered from a man aged 18 to 35 who had mild COVID-19 (a few samples of this study predate the infection). Cell type and time point are not known. The CDR3 coding sequence is TGTGCCAGCAGCCGACAGGGGGGAAACATTCAGTACTTC. It specifies CASSRQGGNIQYF.